What follows describes a single T cell receptor (beta chain). Its antigen is not identified. The protocol was immunoSEQ multiplex PCR, while the TCRdb copy is restricted to in-frame clones and leaves out a portion. The sample contains about 93,000 clones, 65% to 90% of which appear only once. This record comes from a study of T cell responses to AZD1222 COVID-19 vaccine. Study-wide background: Second doses that came at about 4 or about 12 weeks were put together.

Germline V gene data show CDR1 as MNHEY and CDR2 as SVGAGI. The CDR3 length is 13 residues. The V end lost 7 bases, the J end lost 2 bases, and 11 bases lay between the germline ends. Study-level findings and limits: Vaccine-related CD4 TCRs covered spike, predominating at 160-218 and 743-854.

The source was peripheral blood, collected on day 0 of AZD1222 vaccination. This receptor was identified in an adult in good health. The gene calls are TRBV6-5 and TRBJ1-1, with TRBD1 as a possible D gene (5 bases). This CDR3 is CASIWTTNTEAFF. DNA of the CDR3: TGTGCCAGCATTTGGACAACAAACACTGAAGCTTTCTTT.